The 16 T cell receptor beta chains presented below share a single source sample, sequenced in a study of blood T cell repertoires in COVID-19. Assay: immunoSEQ multiplex PCR; the TCRdb copy retains only in-frame clones and omits some. Here the sample spans some 250,000 clones, around 89% being singletons. The sequenced sample consisted of PBMCs or T cells enriched from blood (not recorded which). The receptors stem from a man aged 35 to 55 who had recovered from COVID-19.

Comments on this clone: Other nucleotide sequences from this sample produce the same CDR3. V usage is TRBV6-4 and J usage is TRBJ2-3; 10 positions agree with TRBD2. The CDR3 covers 15 residues. Germline trimming cut 2 bases from V and 2 bases from J; bases unmatched to any gene: 1. Germline lookup yields CDR1 MRHNA and CDR2 SNTAGT. CDR3 sequence: CASSDSGGATDTQYF. The CDR3 DNA reads as TGTGCCAGCAGTGACAGCGGGGGGGCCACAGATACGCAGTATTTT.

The rearrangement links TRBV18 to TRBJ1-3, with D hard to call. CDR1 is KGHSH, CDR2 LQKENI, per germline. The V gene lost 1 base and the J gene lost 0 bases, with 4 bases spanning the gap. The CDR3 has 14 residues. CDR3 protein: CASSPQSSGNTIYF. The CDR3 nucleotides read TGTGCCAGCTCACCACAGAGCTCTGGAAACACCATATATTTT.

This rearrangement joins TRBV27 to TRBJ1-6, with D possibly TRBD1 on 5 matching bases. Trimming left V 6 bases short and J 1 base short, with 13 bases between. This CDR3 has 16 residues. Germline V gene lookup returns CDR1 MNHEY and CDR2 SMNVEV (reference sequence). The CDR3 sequence is CASRRPGLSYNSPLHF. CDR3 DNA: TGTGCCAGCAGACGTCCAGGGTTGTCCTATAATTCACCCCTCCACTTT.

The table lists this clone with a few counts. CDR3 coding DNA: TGTGCCAGAAGCCATATTGTATCGGGACAGGGTAGATCACCCCTCCACTTT. Protein: CARSHIVSGQGRSPLHF. This chain links TRBV5-3 with TRBJ1-6, with 9 bases that match TRBD1. TRBV5-3 is reported as an ORF; its role is uncertain. There are 17 residues in the CDR3. The junction had 15 bases not matched to a gene; V was cut back by 4 bases and J by 10 bases.

The chain combines TRBV19 with TRBJ2-1; possibly TRBD1 for D (6 bases). Deletions cut 5 bases from V and 5 bases from J, with 13 bases between. Germline lookup yields CDR1 LNHDA and CDR2 SQIVND (reference sequence). The CDR3 loop spans 14 amino acids. CDR3 residues: CASSQTGGNNEQFF. The CDR3 DNA reads TGTGCCAGTAGTCAGACAGGTGGGAACAATGAGCAGTTCTTC. Variable domain in full (rest from reference TRBV19 and TRBJ2-1): DGGITQSPKYLFRKEGQNVTLSCEQNLNHDAMYWYRQDPGQGLRLIYYSQIVNDFQKGDIAEGYSVSREKKESFPLTVTSAQKNPTAFYLCASSQTGGNNEQFFGPGTRLTVL.

This chain connects TRBV7-3 to TRBJ1-3; D not certain. Germline CDR1 reads SGHTA; CDR2 reads FQGTGA. Trimming took off 2 bases at V and 0 bases at J, with 8 bases between the two ends. The CDR3 length is 15 residues. For the CDR3, the DNA is TGTGCCAGCAGCTTAGGAGGCACCTCTGGAAACACCATATATTTT. Amino acid sequence: CASSLGGTSGNTIYF.

In its sample, this clone was seen once. The chain employs TRBV5-6 and TRBJ1-4; 7 bases are shared with TRBD1. Germline loops: CDR1 SGHDT, CDR2 YYEEEE. After removal of 2 bases from V and 6 bases from J, the junction contained 7 bases not matched to a gene. This CDR3 contains 15 residues. CDR3 in DNA: TGTGCCAGCAGCTTCACGGGACAGACGGATGAAAAACTGTTTTTT. It is translated as CASSFTGQTDEKLFF.

This chain links TRBV4-1 with TRBJ2-7; 7 bases line up with TRBD1. Trimming at V came to 2 bases and at J to 3 bases, leaving 7 bases not matched to a gene. The CDR3 loop spans 15 amino acids. CDR1 is MGHRA, CDR2 YSYEKL, per germline. The CDR3, as DNA: TGCGCCAGCAGCCAATTCGACAGGGTGAACTACGAGCAGTACTTC. Protein: CASSQFDRVNYEQYF.

The chain employs TRBV3-1 (or the pseudogene TRBV3-2) and TRBJ1-1; D is ambiguous. Germline V CDR1 and CDR2: LGHDT, YNNKEL (reference sequence). V dropped 1 base and J dropped 1 base, with 4 bases sitting between them. This CDR3 contains 13 residues. CDR3 coding DNA: TGTGCCAGCAGCCAAGTCCAGAACACTGAAGCTTTCTTT. The encoded protein is CASSQVQNTEAFF.

This chain joins TRBV5-1 and TRBJ1-1; the D is unclear. CDR1 and CDR2 (germline): SGHRS, YFSETQ. The CDR3 consists of 14 residues. Deletions cut 0 bases from V and 3 bases from J, with 9 bases between. CDR3 sequence: CASSLERSDTEAFF. The DNA for the CDR3 is TGCGCCAGCAGCTTGGAGCGGTCTGACACTGAAGCTTTCTTT.

The V call is TRBV7-9, the J call TRBJ2-1; 7 positions match TRBD2. J lost 3 bases, V lost 4 bases, and 3 bases had no gene match. CDR1 and CDR2 from the germline V gene are SEHNR and FQNEAQ (reference sequence). This CDR3 is built from 14 residues. The CDR3 nucleotides are TGTGCCAGCAGCTCCAGGACTAGCTACAATGAGCAGTTCTTC. It encodes CASSSRTSYNEQFF.

The V call is TRBV28, the J call TRBJ2-2, with 8 bases lining up with TRBD1. Trimming took 6 bases from V and 5 from J; bases not matched to a gene: 8. CDR1 MDHEN and CDR2 SYDVKM come from the germline V gene. This CDR3 has 15 amino acids. The CDR3 reads CASRTGQGRTGELFF. DNA for the CDR3: TGTGCCAGCAGGACCGGACAGGGCAGGACCGGGGAGCTGTTTTTT.

The chain employs TRBV27 and TRBJ2-1; D possibly corresponds to TRBD2 (5 bases). This CDR3 region has 15 residues. Germline-derived CDR1 and CDR2 are MNHEY and SMNVEV (reference sequence). Trimming took 0 bases from V and 6 from J, leaving 12 bases between them. The chain's CDR3 is CASSLSWLASNEQFF. The CDR3 DNA is TGTGCCAGCAGTTTATCTTGGCTAGCCTCCAATGAGCAGTTCTTC.

This chain connects TRBV6-6 to TRBJ1-6; D is perhaps TRBD1 (5 bases). Germline CDR1 and CDR2: MNHNY and SVGAGI (reference sequence). V gave up 0 bases and J gave up 9 bases, with 12 bases separating them. CDR3 length: 15 amino acids. Written as DNA, the CDR3 is TGTGCCAGCAGTTACTCTCAGGGCTCGAGTTCACCCCTCCACTTT. Translating gives CASSYSQGSSSPLHF.

V and J are TRBV6-4 and TRBJ2-2, with TRBD1 matching over 7 bases. The CDR3 has 16 amino acids. Germline V gene sequence: CDR1 MRHNA, CDR2 SNTAGT. The junction had 10 bases not matched to a gene; V was cut back by 6 bases and J by 3 bases. CDR3 loop: CASSPIRTGDTGELFF. CDR3 nucleotides: TGTGCCAGCAGCCCTATTCGGACAGGAGACACCGGGGAGCTGTTTTTT.

The chain uses TRBV7-3 and TRBJ1-1; weak D call: TRBD1 (6 bases). The germline V gene has CDR1 SGHTA and CDR2 FQGTGA. V lost 0 bases to trimming and J lost 5 bases, with 10 bases between them. The CDR3 loop spans 14 amino acids. This CDR3 is CASSLTGAGTEAFF. CDR3 in DNA: TGTGCCAGCAGCTTAACGGGGGCAGGTACTGAAGCTTTCTTT. Filled out from reference TRBV7-3 and TRBJ1-1, the complete variable domain reads GAGVSQTPSNKVTEKGKYVELRCDPISGHTALYWYRQSLGQGPEFLIYFQGTGAADDSGLPNDRFFAVRPEGSVSTLKIQRTERGDSAVYLCASSLTGAGTEAFFGQGTRLTVV.